The T cell receptor (beta chain) described here comes from a study of T cell clonotyping in hematopoietic cell transplantation. On the study more broadly: Pretransplant recipient samples were taken after cytoreduction. Findings and limits, study-wide: No sorting was done, leaving CD4 and CD8 contributions mixed.

The V gene's germline CDR1 is SGHTA and CDR2 FQGNSA. V lost 5 bases and J lost 3; bases outside the gene matches: 5. This CDR3 region has 14 residues. Only in-frame clones appear in the TCRdb table, and some are missing; sequencing was by immunoSEQ multiplex PCR. Of over 45,000 clones listed, 85% to 90% are singletons. The sample's time point: recipient sample about 28 days before transplant, after cytoreduction. In regard to this clone: Its target is not known.

The clonotype comes from a man aged 55 to 70 with biphenotypic leukemia. Some clones in this sample may be carry-over from other donors' samples. The chain is built from TRBV7-2 and TRBJ1-2; 8 bases align to TRBD1. Sequenced here: peripheral blood mononuclear cells, sampled before stem cell transplant. The CDR3 DNA follows: TGTGCCAGCAGCCCAGGGGGCGGGTACTATGGCTACACCTTC. Its protein product is CASSPGGGYYGYTF.